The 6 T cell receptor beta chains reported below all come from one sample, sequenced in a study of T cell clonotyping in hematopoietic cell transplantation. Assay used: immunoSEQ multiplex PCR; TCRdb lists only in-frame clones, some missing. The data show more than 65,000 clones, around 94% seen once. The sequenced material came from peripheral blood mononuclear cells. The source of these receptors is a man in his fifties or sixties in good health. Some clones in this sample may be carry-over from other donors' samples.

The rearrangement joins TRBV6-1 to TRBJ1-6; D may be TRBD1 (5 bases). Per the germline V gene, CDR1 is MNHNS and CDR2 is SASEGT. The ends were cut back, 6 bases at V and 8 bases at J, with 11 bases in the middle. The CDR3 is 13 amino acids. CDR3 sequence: CASRGIQDSPLHF. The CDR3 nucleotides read TGTGCCAGCAGGGGCATACAGGATTCACCCCTCCACTTT.

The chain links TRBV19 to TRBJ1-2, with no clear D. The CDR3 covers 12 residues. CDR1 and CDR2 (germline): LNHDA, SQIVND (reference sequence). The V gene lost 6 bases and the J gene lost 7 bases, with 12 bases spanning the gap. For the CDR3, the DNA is TGTGCCAGTAGGACCTCCAGATTTGGCTACACCTTC. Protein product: CASRTSRFGYTF.

CDR3 residues: CASSRDRTTYEQYF. The DNA for the CDR3 is TGTGCCAGCAGTCGGGACAGAACAACCTACGAGCAGTACTTC. This rearrangement joins TRBV7-7 to TRBJ2-7; TRBD1 matches 7 bases. With 6 bases clipped from V and 2 bases from J, the junction kept 7 bases outside the gene matches. The CDR3 consists of 14 residues. The V gene's germline CDR1 is SSHAT and CDR2 FNYEAQ (reference sequence). The full variable domain, in which reference TRBV7-7 and TRBJ2-7 provide the parts outside the CDR3, is GAGVSQSPRYKVTKRGQDVTLRCDPISSHATLYWYQQALGQGPEFLTYFNYEAQPDKSGLPSDRFSAERPEGSISTLTIQRTEQRDSAMYRCASSRDRTTYEQYFGPGTRLTVT.

The CDR3, as DNA: TGTGCCAGCAGCGTAGGGACTAGCGGGGAGACCCAGTACTTC. It translates to CASSVGTSGETQYF. This chain links TRBV9 with TRBJ2-5, with TRBD2 matching 11 bases. CDR3 length: 14 amino acids. Germline V gene sequence: CDR1 SGDLS, CDR2 YYNGEE. J was trimmed by 5 bases and V by 0 bases; bases with no gene match: 0.

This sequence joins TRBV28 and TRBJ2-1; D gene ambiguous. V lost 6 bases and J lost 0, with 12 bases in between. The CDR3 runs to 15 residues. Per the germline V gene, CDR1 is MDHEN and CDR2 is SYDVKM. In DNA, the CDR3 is TGTGCCAGCAGCCGCGCTCCTAGCTCCTACAATGAGCAGTTCTTC. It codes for CASSRAPSSYNEQFF.

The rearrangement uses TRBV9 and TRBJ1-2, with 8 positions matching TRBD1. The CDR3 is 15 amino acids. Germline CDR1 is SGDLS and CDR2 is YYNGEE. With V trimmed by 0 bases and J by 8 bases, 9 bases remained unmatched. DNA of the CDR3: TGTGCCAGCAGCGTAGAAGGGACAGGTGTTTTAGGCTACACCTTC. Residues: CASSVEGTGVLGYTF. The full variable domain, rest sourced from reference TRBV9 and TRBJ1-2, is DSGVTQTPKHLITATGQRVTLRCSPRSGDLSVYWYQQSLDQGLQFLIQYYNGEERAKGNILERFSAQQFPDLHSELNLSSLELGDSALYFCASSVEGTGVLGYTFGSGTRLTVV.